Sequencing of this TCR beta chain was carried out in a study of cytomegalovirus exposure and HLA in healthy donors. Study-wide results and limits: Using the classifier, cytomegalovirus status was reportedly diagnosed with high specificity and sensitivity. Presence/absence analyses took donor sequencing depth as roughly uniform.

Germline assignment: CDR1 SSHAT and CDR2 FNYEAQ (reference sequence). Germline trimming cut 1 base from V and 4 bases from J; bases unmatched to any gene: 1. The CDR3 contains 15 residues. Concerning this clone: What it recognizes is unknown.

Both 60 Vbeta primers and 13 Jbeta primers went into the PCR. TCRdb's table, derived via immunoSEQ multiplex PCR, lists solely in-frame clones and lacks some. The sample contains roughly 110,000 clones, around 75% of which appear only once. The receptor was isolated from a female donor in good health and CMV-seronegative. The chain uses TRBV7-7 and TRBJ2-5; TRBD2 matches at 12 bases. The specimen sequenced was PBMCs. CDR3 sequence (DNA): TGTGCCAGCAGCTTAGGACTAGCGGGAGTAGAGACCCAGTACTTC. Translation: CASSLGLAGVETQYF.